This T cell receptor beta chain was sequenced during a study of spatial heterogeneity in lung cancer. Across the study: In raw reads, more than 8.5 appearances on average were recorded for each unique TCR and UMI combination. Notes on the study in general: Expanded tumor TCRs that were ubiquitous appeared in blood more at resection than follow-up.

Time point denoted: sample taken at primary tumor resection. No cells were sorted before sequencing. The whole RNA sequenced was extracted from tumor, nontumor lung or frozen PBMC. A total of approximately 77 untreated early-stage non-small cell lung cancer patients served as donors. MiXCR, run by TCRdb on the 5' RACE reads, gives a single entry per CDR3 protein. The sample consists of around 9,800 distinct CDR3 sequences, 6.3% of them appearing once. This CDR3 region has 14 residues. V was trimmed by 6 bases and J by 1 base, leaving 10 bases between them. The germline gives CDR1 MNHEY, CDR2 SVGAGI. There are many counts of this clonotype. Its antigen remains unidentified. This beta chain was picked up by a library intended for alpha chains and is off target, so its count carries little meaning.

The chain joins TRBV6-5 to TRBJ1-3, with D tentatively TRBD1 (6 bases). Sequencing used PBMCs, obtained at surgery. The receptor was isolated from a male donor with early-stage non-small cell lung cancer. The CDR3 reads CASSRTGSGNTIYF. CDR3 nucleotide sequence: TGTGCCAGCAGCCGCACAGGGTCTGGAAACACCATATATTTT.